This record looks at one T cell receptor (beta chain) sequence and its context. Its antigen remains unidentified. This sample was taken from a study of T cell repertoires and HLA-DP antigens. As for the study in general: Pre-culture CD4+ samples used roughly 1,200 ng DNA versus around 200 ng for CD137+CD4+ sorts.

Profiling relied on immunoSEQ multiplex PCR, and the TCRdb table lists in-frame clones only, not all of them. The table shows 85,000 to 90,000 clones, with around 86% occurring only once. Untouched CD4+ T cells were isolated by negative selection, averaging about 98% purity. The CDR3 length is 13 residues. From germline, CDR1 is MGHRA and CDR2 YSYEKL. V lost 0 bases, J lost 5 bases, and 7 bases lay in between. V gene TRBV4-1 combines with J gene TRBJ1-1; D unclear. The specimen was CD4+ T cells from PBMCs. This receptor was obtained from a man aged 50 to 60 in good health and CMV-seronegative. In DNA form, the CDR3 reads TGCGCCAGCAGCCAAGATGCGGGGACTGAAGCTTTCTTT. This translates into CASSQDAGTEAFF.